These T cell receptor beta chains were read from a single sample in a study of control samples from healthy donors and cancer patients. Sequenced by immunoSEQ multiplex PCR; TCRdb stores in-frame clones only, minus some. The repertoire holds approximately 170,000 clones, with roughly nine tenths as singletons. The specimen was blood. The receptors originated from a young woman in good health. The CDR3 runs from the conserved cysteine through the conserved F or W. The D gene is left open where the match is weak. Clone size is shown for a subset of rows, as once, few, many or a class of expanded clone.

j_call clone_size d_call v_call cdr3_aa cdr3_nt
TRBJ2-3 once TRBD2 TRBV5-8 CASSLGRGLAYDTQYF TGTGCCAGCAGCTTGGGGCGCGGACTAGCGTACGATACGCAGTATTTT
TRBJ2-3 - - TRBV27 CASSFSGTDTQYF TGTGCCAGCAGTTTTAGCGGCACAGATACGCAGTATTTT
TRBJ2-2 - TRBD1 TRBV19 CASSLPGTGYDGELFF TGTGCCAGTAGCCTTCCCGGGACAGGGTACGACGGGGAGCTGTTTTTT
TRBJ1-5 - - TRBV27 CASSSKYHQPQHF TGTGCCAGCAGTTCAAAATACCATCAGCCCCAGCATTTT
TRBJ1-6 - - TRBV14 CASSQGLSYNSPLHF TGTGCCAGCAGCCAGGGGCTTTCCTATAATTCACCCCTCCACTTT
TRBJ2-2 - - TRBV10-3 CAISDSGSGELFF TGTGCCATCAGTGATTCCGGGTCCGGGGAGCTGTTTTTT
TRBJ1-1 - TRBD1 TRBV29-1 CSVDGGDRAAFF TGCAGCGTTGATGGGGGAGACAGGGCGGCTTTCTTT
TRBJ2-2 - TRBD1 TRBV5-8 CASSLGQENTGELFF TGTGCCAGCAGCTTAGGACAGGAGAACACCGGGGAGCTGTTTTTT
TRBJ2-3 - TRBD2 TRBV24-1 CATSVPQGQRLAGGKTDTQYF TGTGCCACCAGTGTCCCCCAGGGGCAAAGACTAGCGGGAGGGAAGACAGATACGCAGTATTTT
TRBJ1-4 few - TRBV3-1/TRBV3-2 CASSLSNEKLFF TGTGCCAGCAGCCTCTCTAATGAAAAACTGTTTTTT
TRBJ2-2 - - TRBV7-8 CASSLAEVTGELFF TGTGCCAGCAGCTTAGCTGAGGTCACCGGGGAGCTGTTTTTT
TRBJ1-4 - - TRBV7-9 CASSQQGKVDEKLFF TGTGCCAGCAGTCAACAGGGAAAGGTGGATGAAAAACTGTTTTTT
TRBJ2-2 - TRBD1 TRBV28 CARSLWDRGGTGELFF TGTGCCCGCAGTTTATGGGACAGGGGGGGGACCGGGGAGCTGTTTTTT
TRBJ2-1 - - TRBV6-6 CASSLGENEQFF TGTGCCAGCAGTTTGGGAGAAAATGAGCAGTTCTTC
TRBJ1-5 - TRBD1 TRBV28 CASSPFRDRVSLSF TGTGCCAGCAGTCCTTTCCGGGACAGGGTGAGCTTGAGTTTT
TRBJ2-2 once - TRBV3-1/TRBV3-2 CASSQTRTGELFF TGTGCCAGCAGCCAGACTAGGACCGGGGAGCTGTTTTTT
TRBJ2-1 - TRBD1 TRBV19 CASSKVGQGMNEQFF TGTGCCAGTAGTAAGGTTGGACAGGGGATGAATGAGCAGTTCTTC
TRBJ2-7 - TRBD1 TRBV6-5 CASASGQAYEQYF TGTGCCAGTGCCTCGGGACAGGCCTACGAGCAGTACTTC
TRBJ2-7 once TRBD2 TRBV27 CASSPGGRGSYEQYF TGTGCCAGCAGTCCGGGGGGGAGGGGCTCCTACGAGCAGTACTTC
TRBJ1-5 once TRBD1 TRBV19 CASSPTGQGYQPQHF TGTGCCAGTAGTCCAACCGGACAGGGATATCAGCCCCAGCATTTT
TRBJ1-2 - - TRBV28 CASSQRTDGYTF TGTGCCAGCAGTCAGAGGACAGATGGCTACACCTTC
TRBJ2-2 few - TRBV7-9 CASRVYSGGNTGELFF TGTGCCAGCAGAGTTTATAGCGGAGGGAACACCGGGGAGCTGTTTTTT
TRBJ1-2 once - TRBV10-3 CAIRPGFGYGYTF TGTGCCATCAGGCCGGGCTTTGGCTATGGCTACACCTTC
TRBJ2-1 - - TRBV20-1 CSARYNEQFF TGCAGTGCGAGATACAATGAGCAGTTCTTC
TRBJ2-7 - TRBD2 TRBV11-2 CASSLELAGAYEQYF TGTGCCAGCAGCCTCGAACTAGCGGGAGCCTACGAGCAGTACTTC
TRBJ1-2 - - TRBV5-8 CASSLVAGSLYGYTF TGTGCCAGCAGCTTGGTAGCAGGGAGCCTCTATGGCTACACCTTC
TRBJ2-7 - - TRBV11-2 CASSPQTIYEQYF TGTGCCAGCAGCCCGCAGACTATCTACGAGCAGTACTTC
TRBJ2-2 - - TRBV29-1 CSVEISGEAGELFF TGCAGCGTTGAAATAAGTGGGGAGGCCGGGGAGCTGTTTTTT
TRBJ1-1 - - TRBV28 CASSLGGPNTEAFF TGTGCCAGCAGTTTGGGGGGTCCGAACACTGAAGCTTTCTTT
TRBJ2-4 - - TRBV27 CASSPRGEGKNIQYF TGTGCCAGCAGCCCCAGAGGGGAAGGCAAAAACATTCAGTACTTC
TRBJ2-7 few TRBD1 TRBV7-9 CASGTGNSYEQYF TGTGCCAGCGGGACAGGGAATTCCTACGAGCAGTACTTC
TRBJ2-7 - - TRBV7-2 CASSPYSGGYEQYF TGTGCCAGCAGCCCGTATAGCGGCGGCTACGAGCAGTACTTC
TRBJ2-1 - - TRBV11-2 CASNHYRDREQFF TGTGCCAGTAACCATTACAGGGATCGTGAGCAGTTCTTC
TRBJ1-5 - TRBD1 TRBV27 CASRRTGGNQPQHF TGTGCCAGCAGGAGGACAGGGGGCAACCAGCCCCAGCATTTT
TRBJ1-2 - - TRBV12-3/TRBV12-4 CASSFARHYGYTF TGTGCCAGCAGTTTTGCCCGGCACTATGGCTACACCTTC
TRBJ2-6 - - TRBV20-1 CSASDGANVLTF TGCAGTGCTAGTGACGGGGCCAACGTCCTGACTTTC
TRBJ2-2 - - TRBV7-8 CASSPRRGTGELFF TGTGCCAGCAGCCCTCGACGCGGCACCGGGGAGCTGTTTTTT
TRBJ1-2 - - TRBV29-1 CSVDLGVYGYTF TGCAGCGTTGATCTGGGAGTCTATGGCTACACCTTC
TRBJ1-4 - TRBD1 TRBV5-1 CASSLVPRGFDEKLFF TGCGCCAGCAGCTTGGTTCCCAGGGGGTTTGATGAAAAACTGTTTTTT
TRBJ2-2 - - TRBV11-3 CASSLDSVTGELFF TGTGCCAGCAGCTTAGATAGCGTCACCGGGGAGCTGTTTTTT
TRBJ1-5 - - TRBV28 CASSLLSGGASQPQHF TGTGCCAGCAGTTTACTGTCGGGGGGCGCGAGTCAGCCCCAGCATTTT
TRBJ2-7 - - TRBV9 CASSVGQGTYEQYF TGTGCCAGCAGCGTAGGGCAGGGGACCTACGAGCAGTACTTC
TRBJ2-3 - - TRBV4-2 CASSQILSSPTSTDTQYF TGTGCCAGCAGTCAAATCTTATCTTCCCCGACTAGCACAGATACGCAGTATTTT
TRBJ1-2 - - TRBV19 CASTRREGFNYGYTF TGTGCCAGTACCCGCAGGGAGGGGTTTAACTATGGCTACACCTTC
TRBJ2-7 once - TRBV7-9 CASLAPSYEQYF TGTGCCAGCTTAGCGCCTTCCTACGAGCAGTACTTC
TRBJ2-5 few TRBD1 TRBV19 CASSRSTGNQETQYF TGTGCCAGTAGTAGATCGACAGGGAATCAAGAGACCCAGTACTTC
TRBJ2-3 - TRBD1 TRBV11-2 CASSYFRDRGNTQYF TGTGCCAGCAGCTACTTCCGGGACAGGGGAAATACGCAGTATTTT
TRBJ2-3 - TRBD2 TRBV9 CASSTGGPTDTQYF TGTGCCAGCAGCACGGGAGGGCCGACAGATACGCAGTATTTT
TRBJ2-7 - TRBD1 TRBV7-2 CASSWDRVGEQYF TGTGCCAGCAGCTGGGACAGGGTGGGCGAGCAGTACTTC
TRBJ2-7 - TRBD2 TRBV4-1 CASSRGTSGAYEQYF TGCGCCAGCAGCCGAGGGACTAGCGGCGCCTACGAGCAGTACTTC
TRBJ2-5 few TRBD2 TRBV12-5 CASGTGLAPETQYF TGTGCTAGTGGTACCGGACTAGCCCCGGAGACCCAGTACTTC
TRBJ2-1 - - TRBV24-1 CATSGRGTYNEQFF TGTGCCACCAGTGGGAGGGGAACTTACAATGAGCAGTTCTTC
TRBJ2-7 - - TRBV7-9 CASSLDRTEEQYF TGTGCCAGCAGCTTAGACAGGACGGAAGAGCAGTACTTC
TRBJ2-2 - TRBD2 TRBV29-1 CSVEGLGGRGDTGELFF TGCAGCGTTGAGGGACTGGGCGGGAGAGGGGACACCGGGGAGCTGTTTTTT